This TCR beta chain comes out of a study of CD8 T cells in ankylosing spondylitis. Findings and caveats of the study: Both synovial fluid and blood in reactive arthritis had previously been reported to carry some motif variants. Ankylosing spondylitis blood seemed to carry a telltale TCR beta motif made of under 10 highly homologous variants. Reports say disease-linked clones showed up significantly more in matched ankylosing spondylitis synovial fluid.

Germline V CDR1 and CDR2: WSHSY, SAAADI. V was clipped by 4 bases and J by 10 bases; unmatched bases: 11. This CDR3 spans 16 amino acids. This clonotype was recorded at least ten times. The antigen is not known. For TCR beta, libraries came from quantitative 5'-RACE with molecular barcodes. TCRdb recomputed calls from the 5' RACE reads with MiXCR, one row per CDR3 protein. The profile shows about 500,000 distinct CDR3 sequences, roughly 5.3% of them singletons. The receptor comes from a male donor with ankylosing spondylitis. The rearrangement uses TRBV10-2 and TRBJ2-1, with 12 nucleotides matching TRBD2. The sample consisted of blood, either unsorted or a sorted T cell fraction (not recorded which). Written as DNA, the CDR3 is TGCGCCAGCAGTGTTGTCCCTAGCGGGAGGGCTCGGGAGCAGTTCTTC. Protein sequence: CASSVVPSGRAREQFF.